The T cell receptor beta chain under discussion was sequenced for a study of shared clonotypes between healthy human individuals. Study findings and constraints: The study generally estimated greater richness for naive than memory subsets. The sharing of roughly 5% of naive CD4 clonotypes was seen across a handful of donors.

Germline-derived CDR1 and CDR2 are MNHEY and SVGAGI. The CDR3 length is 14 residues. V was trimmed by 6 bases and J by 1 base, leaving 12 bases between them. Concerning this clone: Its target is not known.

The protocol was immunoSEQ multiplex PCR, while the TCRdb copy is restricted to in-frame clones and leaves out a portion. The profile shows about 1.1 million clones, 60% to 85% of them singletons. Sequencing used memory CD4+ T cells from PBMCs. Subset denoted: CD45RA-negative fraction. This TCR derives from a man aged 18 to 30 in good health. Some clones in this sample may be carry-over from other donors' samples. The chain couples TRBV6-5 to TRBJ1-2; D unresolved. The CDR3 spells CASSRGGRNYGYTF. CDR3 DNA sequence: TGTGCCAGCAGCCGAGGAGGGCGTAACTATGGCTACACCTTC.